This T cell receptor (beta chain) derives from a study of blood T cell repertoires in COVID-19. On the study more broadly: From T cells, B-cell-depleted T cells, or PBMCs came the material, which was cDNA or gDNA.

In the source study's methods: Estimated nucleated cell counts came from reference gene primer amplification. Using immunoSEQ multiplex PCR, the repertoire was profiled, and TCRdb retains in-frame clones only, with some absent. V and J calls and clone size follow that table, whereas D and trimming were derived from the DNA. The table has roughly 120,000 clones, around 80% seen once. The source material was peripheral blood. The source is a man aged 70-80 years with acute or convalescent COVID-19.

CDR3 sequence reads: CASSPRTGGSNQPQHF. CDR3 coding DNA: TGTGCCAGCAGTCCCCGGACAGGGGGAAGCAATCAGCCCCAGCATTTT. This chain connects TRBV27 to TRBJ1-5; 10 nucleotides agree with TRBD1. J gave up 1 base and V 5 bases, and 5 bases lay outside the gene matches. The CDR3 totals 16 residues. Germline CDR1 MNHEY, CDR2 SMNVEV (reference sequence).